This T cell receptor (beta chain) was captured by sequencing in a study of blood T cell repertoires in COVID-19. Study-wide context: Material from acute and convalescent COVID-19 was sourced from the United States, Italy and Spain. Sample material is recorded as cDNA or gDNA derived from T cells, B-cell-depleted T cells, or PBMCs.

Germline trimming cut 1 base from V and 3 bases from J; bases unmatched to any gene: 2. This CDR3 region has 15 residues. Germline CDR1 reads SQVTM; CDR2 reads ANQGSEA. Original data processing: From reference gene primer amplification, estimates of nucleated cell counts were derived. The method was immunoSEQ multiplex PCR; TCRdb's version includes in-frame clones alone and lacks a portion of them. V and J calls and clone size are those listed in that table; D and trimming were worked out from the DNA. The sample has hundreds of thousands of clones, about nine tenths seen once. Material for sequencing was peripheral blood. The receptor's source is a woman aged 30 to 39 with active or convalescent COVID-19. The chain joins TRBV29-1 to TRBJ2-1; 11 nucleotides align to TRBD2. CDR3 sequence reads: CSVEGLAGIYNEQFF. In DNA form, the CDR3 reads TGCAGCGTTGAAGGACTAGCGGGAATCTACAATGAGCAGTTCTTC.